A selection of T cell receptor beta chains follows, all from one sample in a study of cytomegalovirus exposure and HLA in healthy donors. Generated by immunoSEQ multiplex PCR, the TCRdb table keeps only in-frame clones and is missing some. The sample contains approximately 140,000 clones, roughly 80% of which appear only once. The sample comprised PBMCs. These receptors were obtained from a boy between 5 and 17 years old in good health and CMV-seronegative. Both conserved end residues are part of each CDR3. A D gene is named only where the DNA matches it firmly.

v_call	j_call	d_call	cdr3_aa
TRBV6-1	TRBJ1-4	NA	CASKQRGPNEKLFF
TRBV2	TRBJ1-4	NA	CASRELNEKLFF
TRBV2	TRBJ2-4	NA	CASSEEGPTGAKNIQYF
TRBV9	TRBJ2-7	NA	CASGTSYEQYF
TRBV7-9	NA	NA	CASSLGPKDTHYEQYF
TRBV29-1	TRBJ2-1	TRBD2	CSVEPPSGRAVNEQFF
TRBV5-1	TRBJ2-5	NA	CASSYGLGGETQYF
TRBV6-1	TRBJ2-7	TRBD2	CASSLGTSGSHEQYF
TRBV5-1	TRBJ2-3	TRBD2	CASRLLLAGGTDTQYF
TRBV19	TRBJ2-7	TRBD2	CASSPLAGGSYEQYF